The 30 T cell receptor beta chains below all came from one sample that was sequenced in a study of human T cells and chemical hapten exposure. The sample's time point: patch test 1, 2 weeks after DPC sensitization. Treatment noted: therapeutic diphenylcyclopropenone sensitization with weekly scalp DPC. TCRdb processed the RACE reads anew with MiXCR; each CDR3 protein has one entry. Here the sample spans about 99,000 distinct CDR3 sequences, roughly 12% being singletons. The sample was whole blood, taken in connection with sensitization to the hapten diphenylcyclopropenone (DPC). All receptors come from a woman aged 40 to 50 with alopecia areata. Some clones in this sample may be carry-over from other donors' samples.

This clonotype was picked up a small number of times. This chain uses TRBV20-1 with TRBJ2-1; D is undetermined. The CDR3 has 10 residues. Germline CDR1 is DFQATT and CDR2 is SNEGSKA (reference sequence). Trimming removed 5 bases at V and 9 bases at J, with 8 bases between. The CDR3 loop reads CSALVGEQFF. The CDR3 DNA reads TGCAGTGCTTTAGTTGGTGAGCAGTTCTTC.

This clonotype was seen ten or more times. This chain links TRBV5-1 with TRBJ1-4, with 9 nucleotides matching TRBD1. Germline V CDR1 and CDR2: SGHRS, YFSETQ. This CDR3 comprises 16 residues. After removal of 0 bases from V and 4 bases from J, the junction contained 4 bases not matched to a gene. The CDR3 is CASSLAGTGLNEKLFF. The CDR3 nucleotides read TGCGCCAGCAGCTTGGCCGGGACAGGGCTTAATGAAAAACTGTTTTTT.

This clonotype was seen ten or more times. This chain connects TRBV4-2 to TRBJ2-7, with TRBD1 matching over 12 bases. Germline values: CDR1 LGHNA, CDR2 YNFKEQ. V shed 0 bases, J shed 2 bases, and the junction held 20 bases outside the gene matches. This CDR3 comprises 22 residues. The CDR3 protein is CASSQDGTGGGRVAGGTYEQYF. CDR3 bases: TGTGCCAGCAGCCAAGACGGGACAGGGGGCGGTCGAGTGGCGGGAGGCACCTACGAGCAGTACTTC.

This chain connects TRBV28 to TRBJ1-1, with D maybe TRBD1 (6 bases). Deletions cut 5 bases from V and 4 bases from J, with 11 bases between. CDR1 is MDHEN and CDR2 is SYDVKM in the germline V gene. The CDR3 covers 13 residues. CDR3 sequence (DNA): TGTGCCAGCAGTCTGCAGGGGATCACTGAAGCTTTCTTT. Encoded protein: CASSLQGITEAFF.

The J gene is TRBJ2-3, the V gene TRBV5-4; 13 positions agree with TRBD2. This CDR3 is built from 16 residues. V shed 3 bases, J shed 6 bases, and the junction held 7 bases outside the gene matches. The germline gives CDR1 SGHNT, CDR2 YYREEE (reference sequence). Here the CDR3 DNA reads TGTGCCAGCAGCTCTAGGACTAGCGGGAGAGGGGATACGCAGTATTTT. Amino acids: CASSSRTSGRGDTQYF. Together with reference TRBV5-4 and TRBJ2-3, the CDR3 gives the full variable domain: ETGVTQSPTHLIKTRGQQVTLRCSSQSGHNTVSWYQQALGQGPQFIFQYYREEENGRGNFPPRFSGLQFPNYSSELNVNALELDDSALYLCASSSRTSGRGDTQYFGPGTRLTVL.

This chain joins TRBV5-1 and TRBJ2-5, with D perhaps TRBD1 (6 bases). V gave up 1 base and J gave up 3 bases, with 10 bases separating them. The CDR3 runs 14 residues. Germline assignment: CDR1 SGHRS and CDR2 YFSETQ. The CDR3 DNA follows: TGCGCCAGCAGCTTGTCTGGGGGCAAAGAGACCCAGTACTTC. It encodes CASSLSGGKETQYF.

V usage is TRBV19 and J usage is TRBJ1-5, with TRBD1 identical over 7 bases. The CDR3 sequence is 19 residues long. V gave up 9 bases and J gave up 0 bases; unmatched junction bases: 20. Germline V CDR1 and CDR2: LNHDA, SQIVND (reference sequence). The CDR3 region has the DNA TGTGCCAGCCCCGTGTGGGGACAGATAACTAAGAATAGCAATCAGCCCCAGCATTTT. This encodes CASPVWGQITKNSNQPQHF.

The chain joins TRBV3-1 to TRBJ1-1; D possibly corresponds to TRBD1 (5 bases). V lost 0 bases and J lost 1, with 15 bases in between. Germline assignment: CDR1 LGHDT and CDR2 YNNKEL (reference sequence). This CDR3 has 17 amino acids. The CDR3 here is CASSQEGSAGRNTEAFF. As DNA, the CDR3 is TGTGCCAGCAGCCAAGAAGGCTCGGCAGGGAGGAACACTGAAGCTTTCTTT. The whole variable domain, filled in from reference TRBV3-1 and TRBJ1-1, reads DTAVSQTPKYLVTQMGNDKSIKCEQNLGHDTMYWYKQDSKKFLKIMFSYNNKELIINETVPNRFSPKSPDKAHLNLHINSLELGDSAVYFCASSQEGSAGRNTEAFFGQGTRLTVV.

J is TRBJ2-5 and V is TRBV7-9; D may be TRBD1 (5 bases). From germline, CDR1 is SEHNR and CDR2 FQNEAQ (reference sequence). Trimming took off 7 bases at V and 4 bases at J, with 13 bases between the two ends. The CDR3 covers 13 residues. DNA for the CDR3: TGTGCCAGCATGAGGACACGATTAGAGACCCAGTACTTC. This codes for CASMRTRLETQYF.

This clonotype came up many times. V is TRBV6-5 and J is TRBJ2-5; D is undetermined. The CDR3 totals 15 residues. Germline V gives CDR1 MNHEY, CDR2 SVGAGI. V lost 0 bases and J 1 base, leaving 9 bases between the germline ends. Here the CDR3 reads CASSYSIRIQETQYF. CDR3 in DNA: TGTGCCAGCAGTTACTCGATCCGGATCCAAGAGACCCAGTACTTC.

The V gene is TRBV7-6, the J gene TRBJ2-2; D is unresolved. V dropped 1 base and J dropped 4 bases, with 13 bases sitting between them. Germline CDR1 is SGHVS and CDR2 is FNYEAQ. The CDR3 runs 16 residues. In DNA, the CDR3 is TGTGCCAGCAGCTTAGTCTCTCCGTCTATCACCGGGGAGCTGTTTTTT. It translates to CASSLVSPSITGELFF.

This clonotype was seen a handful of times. For the CDR3, the DNA is TGTGCCAGCAGCTTAAATACGGCAGCTTATTCTGGGGCCAACGTCCTGACTTTC. This codes for CASSLNTAAYSGANVLTF. This chain uses TRBV7-2 with TRBJ2-6, with unresolved D. CDR1 SGHTA and CDR2 FQGNSA come from the germline V gene. This CDR3 has 18 amino acids. The V end lost 2 bases, the J end lost 1 base, and 15 bases lay between the germline ends.

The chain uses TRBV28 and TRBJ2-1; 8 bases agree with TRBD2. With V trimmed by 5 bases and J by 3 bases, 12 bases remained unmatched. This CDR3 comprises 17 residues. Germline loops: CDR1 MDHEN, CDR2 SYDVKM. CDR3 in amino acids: CASSTPASGSDYNEQFF. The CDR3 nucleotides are TGTGCCAGCAGTACCCCCGCGAGCGGGAGCGACTACAATGAGCAGTTCTTC.

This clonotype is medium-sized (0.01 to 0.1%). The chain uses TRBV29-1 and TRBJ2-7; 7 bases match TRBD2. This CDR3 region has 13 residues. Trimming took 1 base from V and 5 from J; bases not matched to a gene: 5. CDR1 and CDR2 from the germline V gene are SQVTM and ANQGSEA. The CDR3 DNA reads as TGCAGCGTTGAAGCGCGGGAGATAAACGAGCAGTACTTC. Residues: CSVEAREINEQYF.

DNA of the CDR3: TGTGCCAGCAGTTCCCCGGGGTTGAGGACTGAAGCTTTCTTT. It is translated as CASSSPGLRTEAFF. V usage is TRBV6-2 or TRBV6-3 and J usage is TRBJ1-1; no clear D. V lost 4 bases and J 5 bases, leaving 14 bases between the germline ends. The CDR3 loop spans 14 amino acids. Germline lookup yields CDR1 MNHEY and CDR2 SVGEGT.

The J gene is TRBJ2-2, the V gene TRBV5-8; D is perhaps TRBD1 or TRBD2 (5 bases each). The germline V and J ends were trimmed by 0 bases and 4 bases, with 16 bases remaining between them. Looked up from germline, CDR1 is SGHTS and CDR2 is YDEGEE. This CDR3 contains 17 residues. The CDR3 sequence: CASSLGLRGAGTGELFF. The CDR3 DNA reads TGTGCCAGCAGCTTGGGTCTCCGGGGCGCGGGCACCGGGGAGCTGTTTTTT.

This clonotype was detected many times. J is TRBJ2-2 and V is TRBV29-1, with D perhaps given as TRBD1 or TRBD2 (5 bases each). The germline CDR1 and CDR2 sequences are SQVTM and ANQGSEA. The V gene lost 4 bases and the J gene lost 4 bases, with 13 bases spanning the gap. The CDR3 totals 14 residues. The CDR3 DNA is TGCAGCGTTGGATCCCGGGGCGCCACCGGGGAGCTGTTTTTT. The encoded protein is CSVGSRGATGELFF.

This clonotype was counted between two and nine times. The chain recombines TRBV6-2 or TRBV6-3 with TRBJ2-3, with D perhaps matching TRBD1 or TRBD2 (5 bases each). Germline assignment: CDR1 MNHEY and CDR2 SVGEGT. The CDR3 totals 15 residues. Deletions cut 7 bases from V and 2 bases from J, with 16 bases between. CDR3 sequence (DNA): TGTGCCAGCAAGCAGGGAGCGATCCACACAGATACGCAGTATTTT. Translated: CASKQGAIHTDTQYF.

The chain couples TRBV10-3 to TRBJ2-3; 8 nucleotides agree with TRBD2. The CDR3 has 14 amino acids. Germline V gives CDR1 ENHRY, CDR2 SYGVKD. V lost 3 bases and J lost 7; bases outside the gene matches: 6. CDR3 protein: CAISEAGDRNTQYF. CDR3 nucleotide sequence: TGTGCCATCAGTGAAGCGGGAGATAGGAATACGCAGTATTTT.

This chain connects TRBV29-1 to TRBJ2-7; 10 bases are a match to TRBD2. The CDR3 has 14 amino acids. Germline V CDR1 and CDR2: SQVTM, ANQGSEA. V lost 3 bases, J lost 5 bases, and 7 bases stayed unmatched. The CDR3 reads CSVEKREGFDEQYF. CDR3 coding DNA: TGCAGCGTTGAGAAGCGGGAGGGCTTCGACGAGCAGTACTTC.

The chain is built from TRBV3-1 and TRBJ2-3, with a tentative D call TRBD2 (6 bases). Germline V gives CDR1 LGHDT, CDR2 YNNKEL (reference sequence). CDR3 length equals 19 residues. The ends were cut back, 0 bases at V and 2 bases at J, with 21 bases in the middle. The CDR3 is CASSQDGGVWREHTDTQYF. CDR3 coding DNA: TGTGCCAGCAGCCAAGATGGCGGAGTTTGGCGGGAACACACAGATACGCAGTATTTT.

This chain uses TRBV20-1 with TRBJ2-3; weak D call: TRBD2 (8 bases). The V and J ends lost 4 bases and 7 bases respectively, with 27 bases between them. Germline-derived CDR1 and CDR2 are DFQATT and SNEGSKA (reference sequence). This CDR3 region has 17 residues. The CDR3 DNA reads TGCAGTGCTACGGCAGGGGGATTGAGCGGGAGTGCGAATACGCAGTATTTT. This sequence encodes CSATAGGLSGSANTQYF.

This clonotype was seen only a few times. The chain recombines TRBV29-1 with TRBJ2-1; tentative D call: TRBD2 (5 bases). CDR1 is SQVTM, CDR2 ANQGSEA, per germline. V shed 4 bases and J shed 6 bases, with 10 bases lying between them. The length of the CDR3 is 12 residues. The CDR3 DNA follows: TGCAGCGTTGTTAGCGTTTTCAATGAGCAGTTCTTC. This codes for CSVVSVFNEQFF.

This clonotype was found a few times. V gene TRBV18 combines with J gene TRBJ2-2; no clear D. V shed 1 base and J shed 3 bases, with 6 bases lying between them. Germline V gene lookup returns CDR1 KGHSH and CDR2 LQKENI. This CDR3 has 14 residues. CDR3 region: CASSPQGHTGELFF. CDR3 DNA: TGTGCCAGCTCACCACAGGGCCACACCGGGGAGCTGTTTTTT.

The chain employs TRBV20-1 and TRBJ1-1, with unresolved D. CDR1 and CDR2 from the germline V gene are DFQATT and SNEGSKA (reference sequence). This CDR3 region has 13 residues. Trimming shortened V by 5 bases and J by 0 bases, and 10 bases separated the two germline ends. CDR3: CSAVDGMNTEAFF. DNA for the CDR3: TGCAGTGCTGTCGACGGAATGAACACTGAAGCTTTCTTT.

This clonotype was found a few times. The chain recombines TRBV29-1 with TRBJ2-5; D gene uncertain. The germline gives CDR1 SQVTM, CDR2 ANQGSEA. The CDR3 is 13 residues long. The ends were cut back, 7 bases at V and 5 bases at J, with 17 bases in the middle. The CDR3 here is CSAERVLRETQYF. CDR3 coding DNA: TGCAGCGCAGAAAGGGTTCTGAGGGAGACCCAGTACTTC.

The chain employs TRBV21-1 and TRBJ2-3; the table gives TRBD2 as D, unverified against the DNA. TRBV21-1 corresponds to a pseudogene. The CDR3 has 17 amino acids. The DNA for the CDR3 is TGTGCCAGCAGCAAAGTCAGTCTGGGCCTACCGGCAGATACGCAGTATTTT. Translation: CASSKVSLGLPADTQYF.

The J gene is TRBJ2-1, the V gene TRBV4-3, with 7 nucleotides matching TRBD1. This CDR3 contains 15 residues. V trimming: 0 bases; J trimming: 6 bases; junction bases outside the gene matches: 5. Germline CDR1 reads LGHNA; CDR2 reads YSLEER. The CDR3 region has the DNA TGCGCCAGCAGCCAAGAGTACAGGGGATTCAATGAGCAGTTCTTC. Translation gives CASSQEYRGFNEQFF.

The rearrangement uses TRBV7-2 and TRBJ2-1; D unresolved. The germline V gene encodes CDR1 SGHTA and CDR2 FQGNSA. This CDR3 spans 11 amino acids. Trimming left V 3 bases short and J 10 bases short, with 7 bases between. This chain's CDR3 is CASSFLREQFF. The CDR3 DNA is TGTGCCAGCAGCTTTTTAAGGGAGCAGTTCTTC.

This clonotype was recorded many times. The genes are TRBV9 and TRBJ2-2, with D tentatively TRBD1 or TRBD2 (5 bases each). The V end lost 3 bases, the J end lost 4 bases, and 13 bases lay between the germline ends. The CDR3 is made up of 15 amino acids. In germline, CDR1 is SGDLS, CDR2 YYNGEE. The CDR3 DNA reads TGTGCCAGCAGCGCACAACCGGGACCCACCGGGGAGCTGTTTTTT. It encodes CASSAQPGPTGELFF.